The 5 T cell receptor beta chains in this list originate from one sample, sequenced in a study of blood T cell repertoires in COVID-19. Clones were read by immunoSEQ multiplex PCR, and TCRdb kept only the in-frame ones, dropping some. The data contain over 200,000 clones, more than 80% of them singletons. The sequenced sample consisted of peripheral blood. The receptors were gathered from a man younger than 40 who had recovered from COVID-19.

This clone has a single count. This chain connects TRBV7-2 to TRBJ1-4; D remains unclear. This CDR3 region has 15 residues. V lost 1 base to trimming and J lost 7 bases, with 13 bases between them. The germline CDR1 and CDR2 sequences are SGHTA and FQGNSA. CDR3 region: CASSLVFGYSEKLFF. The CDR3 nucleotides are TGTGCCAGCAGCTTAGTTTTCGGGTATAGTGAAAAACTGTTTTTT.

This clone was seen only once. The J gene is TRBJ2-1, the V gene TRBV5-4; perhaps TRBD2 as D (6 bases). This CDR3 is 17 amino acids long. Germline values: CDR1 SGHNT, CDR2 YYREEE (reference sequence). Trimming took 0 bases from V and 0 from J, leaving 13 bases between them. In DNA form, the CDR3 reads TGTGCCAGCAGCTTGGGTGCCCCTAGCGACTCCTACAATGAGCAGTTCTTC. Protein sequence: CASSLGAPSDSYNEQFF.

The V and J genes are TRBV6-5 and TRBJ1-1; a possible D gene is TRBD1 (5 bases). Germline V gene lookup returns CDR1 MNHEY and CDR2 SVGAGI. This CDR3 has 14 residues. Trimming left V 8 bases short and J 6 bases short, with 19 bases between. Written as DNA, the CDR3 is TGTGCCAGCTCCTCCCTACCGGGGGACCCTGAAGCTTTCTTT. Its translation is CASSSLPGDPEAFF.

CDR3 nucleotide sequence: TGTGCCAGCAGCCGACACCGGCTAATCTTCCGCGGGGGGTATAGCAATCAGCCCCAGCATTTT. Amino acid sequence: CASSRHRLIFRGGYSNQPQHF. The chain combines TRBV4-2 with TRBJ1-5, with D perhaps TRBD1 (5 bases). The CDR3 length is 21 residues. Germline V lookup: CDR1 LGHNA, CDR2 YNFKEQ. The V gene lost 4 bases and the J gene lost 0 bases, with 28 bases spanning the gap.

The DNA of the CDR3 is TGTGCCAGCAGCTTGGGGGTTGGACAGGGCGAGACCCAGTACTTC. As protein: CASSLGVGQGETQYF. The J gene is TRBJ2-5, the V gene TRBV5-6, with 8 bases fitting TRBD1. This CDR3 contains 15 residues. Germline CDR1 SGHDT, CDR2 YYEEEE. J lost 5 bases, V lost 0 bases, and 6 bases had no gene match.